This TCR beta chain is from a study of T cells in Graves' hyperthyroidism and ophthalmopathy. Unmatched junction bases numbered 6, after V lost 5 bases and J lost 5 bases. Germline V gene data show CDR1 as SGHVS and CDR2 as FQNEAQ. The CDR3 extends over 14 amino acids. The authors took PBMCs from 10 ml fresh peripheral blood. RNA transcripts yielded amplified TCR beta CDR3 regions. The HTBI primer set served for first-round RT-PCR of the TCR CDR3. TCRdb processed the multiplex PCR reads anew with MiXCR; each CDR3 protein has one entry. The sample includes hundreds of thousands of distinct CDR3 sequences, less than 25% seen only once; the top ten take more than 30%. In its sample, this clonotype was seen many times. Its antigen remains unidentified. Study-level findings and limits: Among thyroid clonotypes expanded above 0.001, most also appeared in blood.

Sequencing used blood. V and J are TRBV7-8 and TRBJ2-1; TRBD2 matches 7 bases. This receptor was obtained from a man between 25 and 39 years old with Graves' ophthalmopathy. The CDR3, as DNA: TGTGCCAGCAGCCGAAGCGGGGTCCACAATGAGCAGTTCTTC. Its protein is CASSRSGVHNEQFF.